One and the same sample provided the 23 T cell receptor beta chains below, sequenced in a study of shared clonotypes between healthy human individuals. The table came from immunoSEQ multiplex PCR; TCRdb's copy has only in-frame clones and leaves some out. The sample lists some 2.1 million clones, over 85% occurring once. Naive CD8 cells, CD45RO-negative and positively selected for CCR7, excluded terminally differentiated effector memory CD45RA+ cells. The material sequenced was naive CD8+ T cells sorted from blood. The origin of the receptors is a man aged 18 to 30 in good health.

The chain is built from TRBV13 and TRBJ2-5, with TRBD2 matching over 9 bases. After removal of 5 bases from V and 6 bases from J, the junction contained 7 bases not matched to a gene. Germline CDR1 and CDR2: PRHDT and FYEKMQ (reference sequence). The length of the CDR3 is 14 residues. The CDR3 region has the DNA TGTGCCAGCAGCATCCATAGCGGGGGTCAGACCCAGTACTTC. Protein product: CASSIHSGGQTQYF.

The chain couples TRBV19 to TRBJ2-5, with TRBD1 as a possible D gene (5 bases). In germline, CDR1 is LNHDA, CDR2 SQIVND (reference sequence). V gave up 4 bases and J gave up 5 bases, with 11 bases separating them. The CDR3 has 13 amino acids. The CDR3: CASSTQGVETQYF. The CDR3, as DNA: TGTGCCAGTAGTACGCAGGGTGTGGAGACCCAGTACTTC.

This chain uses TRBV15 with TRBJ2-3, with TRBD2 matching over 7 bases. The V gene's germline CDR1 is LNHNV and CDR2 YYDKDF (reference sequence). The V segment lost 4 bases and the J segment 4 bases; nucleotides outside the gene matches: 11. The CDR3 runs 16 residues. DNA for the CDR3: TGTGCCACCAGCACCCAGATCCGGGCGGGGGCAGATACGCAGTATTTT. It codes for CATSTQIRAGADTQYF. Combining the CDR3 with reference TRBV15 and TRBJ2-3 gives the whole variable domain DAMVIQNPRYQVTQFGKPVTLSCSQTLNHNVMYWYQQKSSQAPKLLFHYYDKDFNNEADTPDNFQSRRPNTSFCFLDIRSPGLGDTAMYLCATSTQIRAGADTQYFGPGTRLTVL.

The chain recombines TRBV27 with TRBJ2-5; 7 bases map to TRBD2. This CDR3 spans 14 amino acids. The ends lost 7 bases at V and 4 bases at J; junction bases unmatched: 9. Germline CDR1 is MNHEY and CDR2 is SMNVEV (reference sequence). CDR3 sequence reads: CASTAGVRGETQYF. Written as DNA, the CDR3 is TGTGCCAGCACCGCGGGGGTTCGTGGAGAGACCCAGTACTTC.

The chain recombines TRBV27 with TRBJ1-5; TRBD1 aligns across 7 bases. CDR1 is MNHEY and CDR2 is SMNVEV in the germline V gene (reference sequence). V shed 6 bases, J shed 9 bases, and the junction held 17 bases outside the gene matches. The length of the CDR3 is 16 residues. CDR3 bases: TGTGCCAGCAGAGACAGGGCCGACCCCCTGAGGGGGCCCCAGCATTTT. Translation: CASRDRADPLRGPQHF.

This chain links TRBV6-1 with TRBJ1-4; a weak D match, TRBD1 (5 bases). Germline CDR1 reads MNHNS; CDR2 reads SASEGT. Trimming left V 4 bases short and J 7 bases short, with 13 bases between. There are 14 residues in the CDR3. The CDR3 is CASSVGGSPEKLFF. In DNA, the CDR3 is TGTGCCAGCAGTGTTGGGGGGTCCCCTGAAAAACTGTTTTTT.

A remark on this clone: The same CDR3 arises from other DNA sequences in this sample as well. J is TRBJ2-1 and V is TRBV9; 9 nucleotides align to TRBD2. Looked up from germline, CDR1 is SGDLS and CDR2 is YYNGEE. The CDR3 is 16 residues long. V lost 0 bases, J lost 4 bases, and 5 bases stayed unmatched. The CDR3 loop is CASSVGASGTYNEQFF. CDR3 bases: TGTGCCAGCAGCGTAGGCGCTAGCGGGACTTACAATGAGCAGTTCTTC.

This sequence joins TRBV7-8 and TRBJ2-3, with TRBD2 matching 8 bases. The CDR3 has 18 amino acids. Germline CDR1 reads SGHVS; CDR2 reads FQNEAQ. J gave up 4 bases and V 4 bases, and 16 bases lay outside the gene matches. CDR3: CASSSLGFSGVVADTQYF. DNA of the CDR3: TGTGCCAGCAGCTCCCTCGGTTTTAGCGGGGTTGTAGCAGATACGCAGTATTTT.

CDR3 protein: CASSHSGAGGTEAFF. Here the CDR3 DNA reads TGCGCCAGCAGCCACTCAGGGGCGGGGGGCACTGAAGCTTTCTTT. The chain has TRBV4-1 and TRBJ1-1, with D possibly TRBD1 on 6 matching bases. Deletions cut 3 bases from V and 4 bases from J, with 15 bases between. The CDR3 spans 15 residues. In germline, CDR1 is MGHRA, CDR2 YSYEKL.

CDR3 DNA: TGTGCCAGTAGGTCTAGCGGAGACACAGATACGCAGTATTTT. Translating it yields CASRSSGDTDTQYF. The V and J genes are TRBV19 and TRBJ2-3; 7 bases are a match to TRBD2. The CDR3 is 14 amino acids. The germline CDR1 and CDR2 sequences are LNHDA and SQIVND (reference sequence). The J segment lost 2 bases and the V segment lost 6 bases, leaving 5 bases of the junction unmatched.

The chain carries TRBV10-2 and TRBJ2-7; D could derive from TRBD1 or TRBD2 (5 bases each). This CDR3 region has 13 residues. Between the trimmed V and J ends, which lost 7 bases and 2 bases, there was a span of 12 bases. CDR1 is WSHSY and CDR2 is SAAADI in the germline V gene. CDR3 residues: CASTSVGPYEQYF. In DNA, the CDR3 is TGCGCCAGCACCAGTGTGGGACCCTACGAGCAGTACTTC.

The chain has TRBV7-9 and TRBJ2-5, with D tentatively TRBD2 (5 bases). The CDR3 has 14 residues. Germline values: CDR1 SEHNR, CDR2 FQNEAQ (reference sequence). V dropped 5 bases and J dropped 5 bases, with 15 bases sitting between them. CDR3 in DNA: TGTGCCAGCAGCCAAGCGGCCAAAGGGGAGACCCAGTACTTC. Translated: CASSQAAKGETQYF.

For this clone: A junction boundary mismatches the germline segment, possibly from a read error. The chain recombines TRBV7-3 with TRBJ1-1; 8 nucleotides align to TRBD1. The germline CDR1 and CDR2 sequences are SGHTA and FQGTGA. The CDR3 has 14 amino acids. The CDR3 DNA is TGTGCCAGCAGCTTGACAGGGGTGAAGACTGAAGCTTTCTTT. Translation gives CASSLTGVKTEAFF.

The CDR3 region has the DNA TGTGCCAGCAGTTTATCTCAAGGGGACAGGGGGCTCTACGAGCAGTACTTC. It codes for CASSLSQGDRGLYEQYF. The V and J genes are TRBV27 and TRBJ2-7, with 12 positions matching TRBD1. This CDR3 comprises 17 residues. Germline V CDR1 and CDR2: MNHEY, SMNVEV (reference sequence). Germline trimming cut 0 bases from V and 3 bases from J; bases unmatched to any gene: 6.

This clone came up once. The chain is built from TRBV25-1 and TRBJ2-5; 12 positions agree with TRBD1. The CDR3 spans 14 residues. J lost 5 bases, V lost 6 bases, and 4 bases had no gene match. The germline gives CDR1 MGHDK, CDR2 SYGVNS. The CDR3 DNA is TGTGCCAGCAGCGCGGGACAGGGGGCCGAGACCCAGTACTTC. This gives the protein CASSAGQGAETQYF.

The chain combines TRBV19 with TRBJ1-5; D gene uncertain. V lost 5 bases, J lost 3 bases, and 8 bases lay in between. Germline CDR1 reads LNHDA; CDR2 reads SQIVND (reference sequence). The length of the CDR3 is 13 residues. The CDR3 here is CASSPSVNQPQHF. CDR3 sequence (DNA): TGTGCCAGTAGTCCCTCAGTCAATCAGCCCCAGCATTTT.

CDR3 in DNA: TGTGCCAGCAGCTTAGATCAGTTCGGGGCAGGAATGGCCCCAGAGACCCAGTACTTC. It translates to CASSLDQFGAGMAPETQYF. J is TRBJ2-5 and V is TRBV11-2; the D gene could be TRBD1 or TRBD2 (5 bases each). V was shortened by 0 bases and J by 4 bases, with 24 bases between the two germline ends. The germline gives CDR1 SGHAT, CDR2 FQNNGV. This CDR3 spans 19 amino acids.

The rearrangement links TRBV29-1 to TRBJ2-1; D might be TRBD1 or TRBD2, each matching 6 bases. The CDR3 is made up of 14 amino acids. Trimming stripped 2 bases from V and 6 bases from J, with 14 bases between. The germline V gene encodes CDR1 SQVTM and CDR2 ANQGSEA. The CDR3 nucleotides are TGCAGCGTTGAACCAAGGGGGGCGGGCAATGAGCAGTTCTTC. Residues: CSVEPRGAGNEQFF.

CDR3 sequence reads: CASSLRTAYNEQFF. The CDR3 coding sequence is TGTGCCAGCAGTTTAAGGACGGCCTACAATGAGCAGTTCTTC. This chain connects TRBV27 to TRBJ2-1; D uncertain. This CDR3 is built from 14 residues. Germline CDR1 reads MNHEY; CDR2 reads SMNVEV (reference sequence). V was pared by 2 bases and J by 2 bases, with 7 bases between.

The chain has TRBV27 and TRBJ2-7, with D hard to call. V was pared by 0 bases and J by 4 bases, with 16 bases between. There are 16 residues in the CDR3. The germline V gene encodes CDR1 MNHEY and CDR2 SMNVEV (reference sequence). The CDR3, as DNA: TGTGCCAGCAGTTTATCTGGTCCCCTTCCCCATTACGAGCAGTACTTC. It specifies CASSLSGPLPHYEQYF.

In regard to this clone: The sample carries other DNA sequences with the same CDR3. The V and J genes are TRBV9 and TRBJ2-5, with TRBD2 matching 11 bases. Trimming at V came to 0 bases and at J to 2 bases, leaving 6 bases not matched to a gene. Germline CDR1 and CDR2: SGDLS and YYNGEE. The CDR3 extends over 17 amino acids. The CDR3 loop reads CASSVGLAGGLQETQYF. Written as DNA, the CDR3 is TGTGCCAGCAGCGTAGGGTTAGCGGGAGGGCTACAAGAGACCCAGTACTTC.

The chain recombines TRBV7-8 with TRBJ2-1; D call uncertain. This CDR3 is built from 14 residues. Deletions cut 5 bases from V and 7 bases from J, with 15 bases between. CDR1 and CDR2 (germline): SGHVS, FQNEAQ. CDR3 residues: CASSPYMTLNEQFF. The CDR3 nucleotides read TGTGCCAGCAGCCCCTATATGACACTGAATGAGCAGTTCTTC.

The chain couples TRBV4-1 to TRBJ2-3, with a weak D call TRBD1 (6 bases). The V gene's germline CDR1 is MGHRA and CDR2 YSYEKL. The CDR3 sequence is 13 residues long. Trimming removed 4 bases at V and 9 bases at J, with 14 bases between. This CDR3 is CASSPPGHKTQYF. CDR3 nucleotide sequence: TGCGCCAGCAGCCCCCCGGGACACAAGACGCAGTATTTT.